The 30 T cell receptor beta chains listed next were all sequenced from one sample in a study of T cell responses to AZD1222 COVID-19 vaccine. Sequencing was performed with immunoSEQ multiplex PCR; in TCRdb, only in-frame clones are kept and a portion is missing. The sample includes some 160,000 clones, approximately 93% seen only once; the top ten take over 0.7%. The sequenced sample was peripheral blood, obtained on day 0 of AZD1222 vaccination. Source of these receptors: an adult in good health.

The J gene is TRBJ2-2, the V gene TRBV9; D tentatively reads TRBD1 or TRBD2 (5 bases each). CDR3 length: 15 residues. Looked up from germline, CDR1 is SGDLS and CDR2 is YYNGEE. V lost 0 bases, J lost 8 bases, and 14 bases lay in between. The CDR3 DNA follows: TGTGCCAGCAGCGTAGGGGACCCTTCAAGAGGGGAGCTGTTTTTT. This translates into CASSVGDPSRGELFF.

This rearrangement joins TRBV29-1 to TRBJ1-1; D is ambiguous. This CDR3 is built from 11 residues. CDR1 is SQVTM, CDR2 ANQGSEA, per germline. Trimming cost V 5 bases and J 6 bases, with 10 bases left between them. Here the CDR3 reads CSVPVRAEAFF. The CDR3 nucleotides read TGCAGCGTTCCGGTTCGAGCTGAAGCTTTCTTT.

The rearrangement joins TRBV21-1 to TRBJ2-3; TRBD1, as called in the table, went unchecked against the DNA. TRBV21-1 is shown as a pseudogene. The CDR3 is made up of 15 amino acids. The CDR3 is CASPKLGQSTDTQYF. CDR3 bases: TGTGCCAGCCCAAAATTAGGACAGAGCACAGATACGCAGTATTTT.

V and J are TRBV4-2 and TRBJ1-4; no clear D gene. Germline V CDR1 and CDR2: LGHNA, YNFKEQ. With 0 bases removed from V and 4 bases from J, the gap between germline ends came to 9 bases. This CDR3 has 15 residues. The CDR3 loop reads CASSQDRNGNEKLFF. CDR3 coding DNA: TGTGCCAGCAGCCAAGATCGGAACGGTAATGAAAAACTGTTTTTT.

The chain employs TRBV5-4 and TRBJ1-2; 9 nucleotides line up with TRBD1. Germline loops: CDR1 SGHNT, CDR2 YYREEE (reference sequence). V was clipped by 3 bases and J by 3 bases; unmatched bases: 6. The CDR3 is made up of 15 amino acids. In nucleotides, the CDR3 is TGTGCCAGCAGCTCACCCGGGACAGGGTACTATGGCTACACCTTC. Amino acids: CASSSPGTGYYGYTF.

The chain carries TRBV5-3 and TRBJ1-2, with D unclear. TRBV5-3 is annotated as an ORF whose role is uncertain. There are 15 residues in the CDR3. V lost 3 bases, J lost 2 bases, and 14 bases lay in between. CDR3 loop: CARSSTPSKNYGYTF. Written as DNA, the CDR3 is TGTGCCAGAAGCTCTACCCCGAGTAAAAACTATGGCTACACCTTC.

The chain recombines TRBV4-1 with TRBJ1-3, with D possibly being TRBD1 (5 bases). The CDR3 runs 14 residues. Germline V gene sequence: CDR1 MGHRA, CDR2 YSYEKL. Deletions cut 4 bases from V and 4 bases from J, with 11 bases between. The CDR3 DNA reads as TGCGCCAGCAGCCGGACGGGACTGGGAAACACCATATATTTT. It translates to CASSRTGLGNTIYF.

The rearrangement uses TRBV19 and TRBJ1-5; 7 nucleotides match TRBD1. The CDR3 has 15 residues. Unmatched junction bases numbered 6, after V lost 6 bases and J lost 1 base. Germline-derived CDR1 and CDR2 are LNHDA and SQIVND (reference sequence). CDR3 amino acids: CASRLTGASNQPQHF. In nucleotides, the CDR3 is TGTGCCAGTAGATTAACAGGGGCAAGCAATCAGCCCCAGCATTTT.

V usage is TRBV27 and J usage is TRBJ2-7; TRBD2 agrees at 11 bases. The CDR3 sequence is 17 residues long. V trimming: 1 base; J trimming: 5 bases; junction bases outside the gene matches: 10. The V gene's germline CDR1 is MNHEY and CDR2 SMNVEV (reference sequence). The CDR3 spells CASSLFQISGGAHEQYF. The CDR3 region has the DNA TGTGCCAGCAGTTTATTCCAGATTAGCGGGGGGGCCCACGAGCAGTACTTC.

The chain combines TRBV2 with TRBJ1-1; D is unclear. Between the trimmed V and J ends, which lost 3 bases and 4 bases, there was a span of 15 bases. The germline V gene has CDR1 SNHLY and CDR2 FYNNEI. The CDR3 runs to 15 residues. Written as DNA, the CDR3 is TGTGCCAGCAGTGATCGCCGCCGGGGTGGCACTGAAGCTTTCTTT. As protein: CASSDRRRGGTEAFF.

V gene TRBV19 combines with J gene TRBJ2-7, with D unresolved. The ends were cut back, 1 base at V and 8 bases at J, with 12 bases in the middle. The germline V gene encodes CDR1 LNHDA and CDR2 SQIVND (reference sequence). CDR3 length: 13 residues. CDR3 loop: CASSIGGPRQQYF. The CDR3 DNA is TGTGCCAGTAGTATAGGGGGTCCGAGACAGCAGTACTTC.

The chain recombines TRBV7-8 with TRBJ2-2, with 13 positions matching TRBD2. The CDR3 runs 17 residues. Germline lookup yields CDR1 SGHVS and CDR2 FQNEAQ. With 2 bases clipped from V and 6 bases from J, the junction kept 6 bases outside the gene matches. For the CDR3, the DNA is TGTGCCAGCAGCTTAACGACTAGCGGGGGGATTGCCGGGGAGCTGTTTTTT. Its translation is CASSLTTSGGIAGELFF.

The chain recombines TRBV5-1 with TRBJ2-1, with D tentatively TRBD1 or TRBD2 (5 bases each). The CDR3 consists of 16 residues. Trimming stripped 0 bases from V and 3 bases from J, with 13 bases between. CDR1 and CDR2 from the germline V gene are SGHRS and YFSETQ. CDR3: CASSLVPGTGYNEQFF. The CDR3 DNA is TGCGCCAGCAGCTTGGTTCCGGGGACGGGCTACAATGAGCAGTTCTTC.

The gene calls are TRBV18 and TRBJ2-4, with 8 bases aligning to TRBD1. The V segment lost 5 bases and the J segment 0 bases; nucleotides outside the gene matches: 15. There are 19 residues in the CDR3. Germline V gives CDR1 KGHSH, CDR2 LQKENI. CDR3 sequence: CASSSTGTGVVLAKNIQYF. The CDR3, as DNA: TGTGCCAGCTCAAGCACCGGGACAGGTGTCGTACTAGCCAAAAACATTCAGTACTTC.

The genes are TRBV6-6 and TRBJ2-1; TRBD1 is a possible D gene (6 bases). Germline V CDR1 and CDR2: MNHNY, SVGAGI (reference sequence). V lost 2 bases to trimming and J lost 5 bases, with 13 bases between them. The CDR3 has 15 amino acids. Here the CDR3 reads CASSYQDSEDNEQFF. The CDR3 DNA reads TGTGCCAGCAGTTACCAGGACAGTGAAGACAATGAGCAGTTCTTC.

This chain joins TRBV5-5 and TRBJ1-2; 7 bases line up with TRBD1. In germline, CDR1 is SGHKS, CDR2 YYEKEE (reference sequence). Trimming cost V 4 bases and J 1 base; bases outside gene matches: 7. This CDR3 comprises 15 residues. The CDR3 is CASSTLQGVNYGYTF. The CDR3 DNA follows: TGTGCCAGCAGCACTCTTCAGGGGGTTAACTATGGCTACACCTTC.

This chain links TRBV30 with TRBJ1-3; D might be TRBD1 (5 bases). CDR1 and CDR2 (germline): GTSNPN, SVGIG (reference sequence). The ends were cut back, 2 bases at V and 1 base at J, with 9 bases in the middle. This CDR3 has 14 amino acids. CDR3 in amino acids: CAWSWGVSGNTIYF. Here the CDR3 DNA reads TGTGCCTGGAGTTGGGGGGTTTCTGGAAACACCATATATTTT. Based on the CDR3 plus reference TRBV30 and TRBJ1-3, the full variable domain is SQTIHQWPATLVQPVGSPLSLECTVEGTSNPNLYWYRQAAGRGLQLLFYSVGIGQISSEVPQNLSASRPQDRQFILSSKKLLLSDSGFYLCAWSWGVSGNTIYFGEGSWLTVV.

The table lists this clone with a count of one. The chain combines TRBV29-1 with TRBJ1-1, with 9 nucleotides matching TRBD1. Germline CDR1 and CDR2: SQVTM and ANQGSEA. The CDR3 totals 13 residues. Unmatched junction bases numbered 3, after V lost 7 bases and J lost 0 bases. For the CDR3, the DNA is TGCAGCGCCGGACAGGGGTTGAACACTGAAGCTTTCTTT. Its protein product is CSAGQGLNTEAFF.

V and J are TRBV10-3 and TRBJ1-3; no clear D gene. Trimming took 2 bases from V and 7 from J, leaving 9 bases between them. CDR1 and CDR2 from the germline V gene are ENHRY and SYGVKD. This CDR3 contains 13 residues. CDR3 region: CAISEGVDNTIYF. As DNA, the CDR3 is TGTGCCATCAGTGAGGGGGTGGATAACACCATATATTTT.

This clone was counted once. CDR3 amino acids: CASSLTGAEAFF. The CDR3 DNA reads TGTGCCAGCAGCTTAACAGGGGCTGAAGCTTTCTTT. The chain joins TRBV3-1 (or the pseudogene TRBV3-2) to TRBJ1-1; TRBD1 matches 7 bases. Germline V lookup: CDR1 LGHDT, CDR2 YNNKEL (reference sequence). The CDR3 is 12 residues long. J lost 6 bases, V lost 5 bases, and 3 bases had no gene match.

V and J are TRBV5-8 and TRBJ1-2, with a weak D call TRBD1 (5 bases). Germline lookup yields CDR1 SGHTS and CDR2 YDEGEE. This CDR3 is 14 amino acids long. The germline V and J ends were trimmed by 6 bases and 5 bases, with 17 bases remaining between them. The CDR3 sequence: CASNQQGIVYGYTF. The DNA for the CDR3 is TGTGCCAGCAATCAGCAGGGTATCGTGTATGGCTACACCTTC.

This rearrangement joins TRBV20-1 to TRBJ1-1, with D hard to call. CDR3 size: 12 residues. The germline CDR1 and CDR2 sequences are DFQATT and SNEGSKA (reference sequence). The V end lost 6 bases, the J end lost 10 bases, and 18 bases lay between the germline ends. The chain's CDR3 is CSASIRFESAFF. The DNA for the CDR3 is TGCAGTGCAAGTATCAGGTTCGAATCAGCTTTCTTT.

The chain links TRBV6-2 or TRBV6-3 to TRBJ2-1, with D possibly matching TRBD2 (6 bases). This CDR3 has 15 residues. Germline CDR1 and CDR2: MNHEY and SVGEGT. The V gene lost 2 bases and the J gene lost 4 bases, with 12 bases spanning the gap. The CDR3 spells CASSYTPGTYNEQFF. The CDR3, as DNA: TGTGCCAGCAGTTACACCCCTGGGACTTACAATGAGCAGTTCTTC.

Here the CDR3 reads CASSPANEQYF. In nucleotides, the CDR3 is TGTGCCAGCTCACCCGCCAACGAGCAGTACTTC. This chain links TRBV18 with TRBJ2-7; no firm D call. CDR1 is KGHSH and CDR2 is LQKENI in the germline V gene. This CDR3 spans 11 amino acids. V shed 3 bases and J shed 5 bases, with 5 bases lying between them.

This chain connects TRBV15 to TRBJ2-7; D is ambiguous. Trimming cost V 2 bases and J 2 bases, with 7 bases left between them. The V gene's germline CDR1 is LNHNV and CDR2 YYDKDF (reference sequence). CDR3 size: 13 residues. The CDR3: CATSRSVTYEQYF. CDR3 coding DNA: TGTGCCACCAGCAGATCGGTAACCTACGAGCAGTACTTC. Combining the CDR3 with reference TRBV15 and TRBJ2-7 gives the whole variable domain DAMVIQNPRYQVTQFGKPVTLSCSQTLNHNVMYWYQQKSSQAPKLLFHYYDKDFNNEADTPDNFQSRRPNTSFCFLDIRSPGLGDTAMYLCATSRSVTYEQYFGPGTRLTVT.

This clone appeared once. This chain links TRBV19 with TRBJ1-5; the match to TRBD1 covers 8 bases. V trimming: 3 bases; J trimming: 6 bases; junction bases outside the gene matches: 4. Germline V gene data show CDR1 as LNHDA and CDR2 as SQIVND (reference sequence). The CDR3 consists of 14 residues. CDR3 amino acids: CASSIRQGRQPQHF. The DNA for the CDR3 is TGTGCCAGTAGTATCCGACAGGGGCGTCAGCCCCAGCATTTT.

Of note for this clone: Sequence at one end of the junction differs from germline and may be a read error. The rearrangement joins TRBV28 to TRBJ1-1, with D possibly being TRBD1 (5 bases). Germline lookup yields CDR1 MDHEN and CDR2 SYDVKM. The CDR3 extends over 14 amino acids. The CDR3 bases are TGTGCCAGCAGGCCCTCAGGGTCGAACCCTGAAGCTTTCTTT. It codes for CASRPSGSNPEAFF.

The rearrangement uses TRBV9 and TRBJ2-5, with a tentative D call TRBD2 (5 bases). This CDR3 has 18 residues. Germline assignment: CDR1 SGDLS and CDR2 YYNGEE. Trimming removed 6 bases from V and 5 bases from J, with 29 bases in between. The CDR3 bases are TGTGCCAGCAAGCGGCAGAGTCGGGTACTGGGGTTCCAGGAGACCCAGTACTTC. Translating it yields CASKRQSRVLGFQETQYF.

This chain connects TRBV10-1 to TRBJ1-1, with 7 positions matching TRBD1. CDR3 length: 14 residues. Germline loops: CDR1 WNHNN, CDR2 SYGVQD (reference sequence). J gave up 5 bases and V 0 bases, and 3 bases lay outside the gene matches. DNA of the CDR3: TGCGCCAGCAGTGAGTCGAAGGGGGCGACTGAAGCTTTCTTT. Its protein product is CASSESKGATEAFF.

The chain's CDR3 is CASSYGTGLTGANVLTF. Written as DNA, the CDR3 is TGTGCCAGCAGTTACGGGACAGGGTTAACTGGGGCCAACGTCCTGACTTTC. This rearrangement joins TRBV27 to TRBJ2-6; 9 nucleotides line up with TRBD1. The CDR3 has 17 amino acids. V was clipped by 4 bases and J by 2 bases; unmatched bases: 6. Germline CDR1 MNHEY, CDR2 SMNVEV (reference sequence).